A single sample gave rise to the 7 T cell receptor beta chains below, sequenced in a study of T-cell reconstitution after alpha-beta-depleted transplantation in children. Preparing the TCRbeta library involved the use of unique molecular identifiers. MiXCR, run by TCRdb on the PCR reads, gives a single entry per CDR3 protein. Altogether about 230,000 distinct CDR3 sequences are present, 8.5% to 10% being singletons, with the ten largest covering less than 8%. Sequenced here: PBMCs from the stem cell graft donor, sampled from the stem cell graft. Receptors originate from a human donor who donated a stem cell graft to a child with acute lymphoblastic leukemia.

The chain joins TRBV20-1 to TRBJ2-1, with 7 bases matching TRBD2. The CDR3 is 15 amino acids. Germline CDR1 reads DFQATT; CDR2 reads SNEGSKA (reference sequence). With V trimmed by 5 bases and J by 1 base, 8 bases remained unmatched. Here the CDR3 DNA reads TGCAGTGCTGGGGCCCGGCGGGGGTCCTACAATGAGCAGTTCTTC. The encoded protein is CSAGARRGSYNEQFF.

The chain combines TRBV2 with TRBJ2-2; possibly TRBD1 for D (6 bases). The CDR3 is 15 residues long. Germline values: CDR1 SNHLY, CDR2 FYNNEI. V shed 5 bases and J shed 7 bases, with 17 bases lying between them. The CDR3 region is CASSQFETGSGELFF. The CDR3 coding sequence is TGTGCCAGCAGTCAATTTGAAACAGGGAGCGGGGAGCTGTTTTTT.

The genes are TRBV20-1 and TRBJ1-3, with D unclear. Germline V lookup: CDR1 DFQATT, CDR2 SNEGSKA (reference sequence). The CDR3 length is 12 residues. CDR3 DNA sequence: TGCGGGGTTGGAGAGCCTGGAAACACCATATATTTT. Amino acid sequence: CGVGEPGNTIYF.

This clonotype was seen more than once but under ten times. The chain recombines TRBV11-2 with TRBJ2-5; D is uncertain. The CDR3 sequence is 12 residues long. Germline loops: CDR1 SGHAT, CDR2 FQNNGV. Trimming took off 5 bases at V and 4 bases at J, with 8 bases between the two ends. The CDR3 DNA reads TGTGCCAGCAGCCGCATTCGAGAGACCCAGTACTTC. Its translation: CASSRIRETQYF.

There are a few counts of this clonotype. The chain carries TRBV27 and TRBJ2-3; D remains ambiguous. Germline assignment: CDR1 MNHEY and CDR2 SMNVEV (reference sequence). CDR3 length equals 14 residues. Trimming cost V 0 bases and J 4 bases, with 8 bases left between them. CDR3 coding DNA: TGTGCCAGCAGTTTATCCCCCCAGCCAGATACGCAGTATTTT. Protein sequence: CASSLSPQPDTQYF.

This clonotype was detected a few times. This CDR3 reads CASSLAVLGGARTEAFF. The CDR3 region has the DNA TGTGCCAGCAGTTTAGCAGTATTGGGGGGGGCGCGGACTGAAGCTTTCTTT. This chain links TRBV27 with TRBJ1-1, with D possibly TRBD1 on 6 matching bases. This CDR3 is built from 17 residues. Germline V gene lookup returns CDR1 MNHEY and CDR2 SMNVEV (reference sequence). Trimming left V 2 bases short and J 5 bases short, with 21 bases between.

This chain connects TRBV5-1 to TRBJ2-5, with unresolved D. V was cut by 0 bases and J by 3 bases, with 9 bases left in between. CDR1 SGHRS and CDR2 YFSETQ come from the germline V gene. CDR3 length equals 14 residues. The CDR3 region is CASSLGTREETQYF. The CDR3 region has the DNA TGCGCCAGCAGCTTGGGAACCCGCGAAGAGACCCAGTACTTC.